This TCR beta chain emerged from a study of PD-1 blockade in classical Hodgkin lymphoma. Time point denoted: cycle 4 day 1 (C4D1), after less than 7 weeks of nivolumab. Patients all relapsed after autologous stem cell transplantation, and there was variation in brentuximab vedotin exposure. Overall study results and limits: Compared with healthy donors, newly diagnosed patients reportedly showed lower baseline TCR diversity.

Clones were read by immunoSEQ multiplex PCR, and TCRdb kept only the in-frame ones, dropping some. The sample records over 15,000 clones, 60% to 85% being singletons. Note on this clone: Its antigen remains unknown.

In germline, CDR1 is SNHLY, CDR2 FYNNEI. Losses at the gene ends were 4 bases for V and 8 bases for J; bases not matched to a gene: 12. This CDR3 contains 16 residues. The rearrangement uses TRBV2 and TRBJ2-1, with TRBD2 matching 9 bases. The sequence was obtained from a human donor with classical Hodgkin lymphoma. Sequencing was performed on peripheral blood mononuclear cells (PBMCs), taken before the fourth cycle of nivolumab. The CDR3 DNA follows: TGTGCCAGCAGTGGCGGGGCGGGAGGGGTTACGGATGAGCAGTTCTTC. Translated, it gives CASSGGAGGVTDEQFF.